This T cell receptor beta chain was retrieved from a study of T cells after posttransplantation cyclophosphamide. Clones were read by immunoSEQ multiplex PCR, and TCRdb kept only the in-frame ones, dropping some. The table records some 25,000 clones, approximately 85% of them present only once. The CDR3 spans 17 residues. Germline V CDR1 and CDR2: MRHNA, SNTAGT. V was clipped by 7 bases and J by 12 bases, with 31 bases between them. The specimen was PBMCs. The origin of this receptor is a woman aged 55-69 years with a blood cancer, CMV-positive, and with a related stem cell donor. V is TRBV6-4 and J is TRBJ2-1, with D tentatively TRBD1 (6 bases). CDR3 sequence: CASNPVGAREDNEGQFF. In nucleotides, the CDR3 is TGTGCCAGCAATCCAGTGGGGGCGAGGGAAGACAATGAAGGGCAGTTCTTC.